One sample yielded the 10 T cell receptor beta chains listed below, sequenced in a study of shared clonotypes between healthy human individuals. Sequencing used immunoSEQ multiplex PCR; TCRdb keeps in-frame clones, though not all of them. The sample lists millions of clones, approximately 95% occurring once. Sequencing was done on a sample of naive CD4+ T cells from PBMCs. The subset: CD45RA+ positively selected. Receptor source: a man between 18 and 35 years old in good health. Some clones in this sample may be carry-over from other donors' samples.

The chain uses TRBV7-2 and TRBJ2-5; possibly TRBD2 for D (6 bases). This CDR3 is built from 16 residues. The V and J ends lost 2 bases and 5 bases respectively, with 18 bases between them. The germline gives CDR1 SGHTA, CDR2 FQGNSA. This CDR3 reads CASSLLPVRLGETQYF. CDR3 DNA sequence: TGTGCCAGCAGCTTATTACCTGTCAGACTAGGGGAGACCCAGTACTTC.

The gene calls are TRBV9 and TRBJ1-1; D might be TRBD1 (5 bases). Germline V gives CDR1 SGDLS, CDR2 YYNGEE. The CDR3 consists of 15 residues. The V end lost 4 bases, the J end lost 2 bases, and 15 bases lay between the germline ends. The CDR3 DNA sequence: TGTGCCAGCAGCCCGTGGGGGGTTGGAAACACTGAAGCTTTCTTT. This codes for CASSPWGVGNTEAFF.

This clone has a single count. The chain carries TRBV7-9 and TRBJ2-5; TRBD2 matches at 14 bases. The germline CDR1 and CDR2 sequences are SEHNR and FQNEAQ (reference sequence). The CDR3 length is 15 residues. V was pared by 5 bases and J by 3 bases, with 2 bases of the junction left unmatched. CDR3 sequence reads: CASSRGLAGEETQYF. CDR3 DNA sequence: TGTGCCAGCAGCAGGGGACTAGCGGGAGAAGAGACCCAGTACTTC.

This clone was counted a single time. The genes are TRBV5-8 and TRBJ1-1; D perhaps matches TRBD1 (6 bases). Trimming cost V 4 bases and J 6 bases, with 19 bases left between them. The germline CDR1 and CDR2 sequences are SGHTS and YDEGEE. This CDR3 comprises 15 residues. CDR3 sequence: CASSPTGQGPPEAFF. The CDR3 DNA is TGTGCCAGCAGCCCTACGGGTCAGGGGCCACCTGAAGCTTTCTTT.

The genes are TRBV5-1 and TRBJ2-2; D possibly corresponds to TRBD1 (5 bases). From germline, CDR1 is SGHRS and CDR2 YFSETQ. V lost 0 bases to trimming and J lost 2 bases, with 11 bases between them. The CDR3 spans 16 residues. CDR3 amino acids: CASSLEQVVNTGELFF. The CDR3 DNA reads TGCGCCAGCAGCTTGGAACAGGTGGTAAACACCGGGGAGCTGTTTTTT.

The chain recombines TRBV7-2 with TRBJ1-1, with TRBD1 matching 7 bases. J gave up 10 bases and V 4 bases, and 6 bases lay outside the gene matches. The CDR3 spans 12 residues. Looked up from germline, CDR1 is SGHTA and CDR2 is FQGNSA. CDR3 bases: TGTGCCAGCAGCTCGACAGGGAGTCGAGCTTTCTTT. It translates to CASSSTGSRAFF.

Of note for this clone: At one of its ends the junction is not consistent with the germline gene, which may arise from a read error. V gene TRBV5-1 combines with J gene TRBJ2-5, with D perhaps TRBD2 (5 bases). Germline V gene lookup returns CDR1 SGHRS and CDR2 YFSETQ. CDR3 length equals 15 residues. This CDR3 reads CVSSLLEVGQETQYF. The CDR3 DNA follows: TGCGTCAGCAGCTTGTTGGAGGTGGGCCAAGAGACCCAGTACTTC.

The V and J genes are TRBV7-2 and TRBJ1-3; D remains ambiguous. CDR3 length: 12 amino acids. Between the trimmed V and J ends, which lost 1 base and 8 bases, there was a span of 6 bases. Germline V lookup: CDR1 SGHTA, CDR2 FQGNSA. In DNA form, the CDR3 reads TGTGCCAGCAGCTTAGATCCCTACACCATATATTTT. The encoded protein is CASSLDPYTIYF.

CDR3 nucleotide sequence: TGTGCCAGCACGAGGGACAGGGGTAGAACCGGGGAGCTGTTTTTT. Its protein product is CASTRDRGRTGELFF. The chain joins TRBV28 to TRBJ2-2, with 10 bases lining up with TRBD1. The CDR3 runs 15 residues. V lost 7 bases and J lost 5; bases outside the gene matches: 7. Germline CDR1 and CDR2: MDHEN and SYDVKM. Full variable domain (outside the CDR3, taken from reference TRBV28 and TRBJ2-2): DVKVTQSSRYLVKRTGEKVFLECVQDMDHENMFWYRQDPGLGLRLIYFSYDVKMKEKGDIPEGYSVSREKKERFSLILESASTNQTSMYLCASTRDRGRTGELFFGEGSRLTVL.

The V gene is TRBV7-2, the J gene TRBJ2-7; no reliable D call. Germline assignment: CDR1 SGHTA and CDR2 FQGNSA. Trimming shortened V by 8 bases and J by 6 bases, and 14 bases separated the two germline ends. The CDR3 consists of 12 residues. CDR3 sequence: CASRSTASEQYF. The CDR3 DNA follows: TGTGCCAGCCGAAGCACCGCCTCCGAGCAGTACTTC.